This entry features one TCR beta chain sequence. This sample was taken from a study of control samples from healthy donors and cancer patients. Measured with immunoSEQ multiplex PCR; TCRdb has only the in-frame clones, and not every one. This table holds under 200,000 clones, 85% to 95% found once. The specimen sequenced was blood. This clonotype was obtained from a woman in her 40s in good health.

The CDR3 loop reads CASTFLGNSNQPQHF. CDR3 in DNA: TGTGCCAGCACCTTCCTGGGGAATAGCAATCAGCCCCAGCATTTT. V is TRBV6-5 and J is TRBJ1-5, with D unresolved. The CDR3 covers 15 residues. The V gene's germline CDR1 is MNHEY and CDR2 SVGAGI. V lost 7 bases to trimming and J lost 0 bases, with 13 bases between them.